These 3 T cell receptor beta chains came from one sample sequenced in a study of cytomegalovirus exposure and HLA in healthy donors. Primers included in the PCR were 60 Vbeta and 13 Jbeta primers. TCRdb keeps only in-frame clones here, not all; method: immunoSEQ multiplex PCR. The sample carries about 180,000 clones, approximately 72% recorded once. The sequencing sample was made of PBMCs. Receptors originate from a female donor in good health and CMV-seronegative.

This chain connects TRBV18 to TRBJ1-3; possibly TRBD1 for D (6 bases). The CDR3 is made up of 15 amino acids. Deletions cut 2 bases from V and 2 bases from J, with 10 bases between. Germline V lookup: CDR1 KGHSH, CDR2 LQKENI. CDR3 DNA sequence: TGTGCCAGCTCACCAGGAGCAGGGGCTGGAAACACCATATATTTT. Translated: CASSPGAGAGNTIYF. Supplemented by reference TRBV18 and TRBJ1-3, the full variable domain reads NAGVMQNPRHLVRRRGQEARLRCSPMKGHSHVYWYRQLPEEGLKFMVYLQKENIIDESGMPKERFSAEFPKEGPSILRIQQVVRGDSAAYFCASSPGAGAGNTIYFGEGSWLTVV.

The V call is TRBV2, the J call TRBJ1-2; 9 nucleotides line up with TRBD1. From germline, CDR1 is SNHLY and CDR2 FYNNEI. The ends lost 3 bases at V and 5 bases at J; junction bases unmatched: 4. There are 14 residues in the CDR3. This CDR3 is CASSETGGAYGYTF. DNA for the CDR3: TGTGCCAGCAGTGAGACAGGGGGGGCTTATGGCTACACCTTC.

The chain has TRBV7-8 and TRBJ2-3, with a weak D call TRBD2 (6 bases). V gave up 4 bases and J gave up 2 bases, with 19 bases separating them. The CDR3 runs 17 residues. Germline CDR1 and CDR2: SGHVS and FQNEAQ. CDR3 protein: CASSSGSRDSYTDTQYF. In DNA form, the CDR3 reads TGTGCCAGCAGCTCAGGATCCCGGGACTCCTACACAGATACGCAGTATTTT.